This T cell receptor (beta chain) comes out of a study of OX40 agonist ivuxolimab in advanced cancers. Whole-study context: Head and neck, renal cell, melanoma or hepatocellular carcinoma were the cancers that dose-escalation patients had. At approximately 80% male, the cohort had a mean age of about 60 years, ranging from roughly 20 to 90.

Germline V gene data show CDR1 as SGHTA and CDR2 as FQGTGA. Trimming stripped 5 bases from V and 5 bases from J, with 15 bases between. The CDR3 covers 15 residues. Measured with immunoSEQ multiplex PCR; TCRdb has only the in-frame clones, and not every one. The table shows about 45,000 clones, with about 94% occurring only once. This clone was counted once. This TCR was sampled from an adult with an advanced solid tumor such as melanoma, head and neck, liver or kidney cancer. The sample here was CD4+ or CD8+ T cells sorted from blood, taken in a trial of the OX40 agonist ivuxolimab. The chain has TRBV7-3 and TRBJ2-2, with D perhaps matching TRBD1 (6 bases). Here the CDR3 reads CASSPLGANTGELFF. In nucleotides, the CDR3 is TGTGCCAGCAGCCCCCTGGGGGCAAATACCGGGGAGCTGTTTTTT.